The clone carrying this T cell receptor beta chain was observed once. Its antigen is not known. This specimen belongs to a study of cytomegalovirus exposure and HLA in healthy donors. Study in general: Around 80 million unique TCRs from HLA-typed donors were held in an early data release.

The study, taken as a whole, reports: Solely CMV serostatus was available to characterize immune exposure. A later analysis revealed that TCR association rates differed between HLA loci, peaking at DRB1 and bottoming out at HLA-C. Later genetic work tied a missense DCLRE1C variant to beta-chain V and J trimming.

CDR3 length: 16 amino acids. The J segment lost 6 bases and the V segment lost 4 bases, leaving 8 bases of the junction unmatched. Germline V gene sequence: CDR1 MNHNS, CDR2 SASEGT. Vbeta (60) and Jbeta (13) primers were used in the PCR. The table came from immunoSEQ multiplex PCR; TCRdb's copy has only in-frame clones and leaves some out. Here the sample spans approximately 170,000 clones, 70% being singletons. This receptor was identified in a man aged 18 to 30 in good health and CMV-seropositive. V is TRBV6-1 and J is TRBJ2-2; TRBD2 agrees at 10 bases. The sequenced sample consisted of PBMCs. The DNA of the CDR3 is TGTGCCAGCAGTGCCCGGGCTAGCGGGAGTGCCGGGGAGCTGTTTTTT. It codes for CASSARASGSAGELFF.